This passage covers 31 T cell receptor beta chains from one sample sequenced in a study of blood T cell repertoires in COVID-19. TCRdb keeps only in-frame clones here, not all; method: immunoSEQ multiplex PCR. This table has under 200,000 clones, around 80% appearing once. Sequencing was performed on PBMCs or T cells enriched from blood (not recorded which). The receptor source for this set is a woman in her sixties who had recovered from COVID-19.

In this sample, this clone turned up a few times. The chain carries TRBV6-5 and TRBJ1-2, with D maybe TRBD1 (5 bases). The CDR3 is 13 amino acids. CDR1 MNHEY and CDR2 SVGAGI come from the germline V gene. With 6 bases removed from V and 8 bases from J, the gap between germline ends came to 16 bases. The CDR3 bases are TGTGCCAGCAGGCAGGGATCCTCTGGAGGCTACACCTTC. Translating gives CASRQGSSGGYTF.

The gene calls are TRBV5-1 and TRBJ2-2; weak D call: TRBD2 (7 bases). Between the trimmed V and J ends, which lost 5 bases and 5 bases, there was a span of 22 bases. The length of the CDR3 is 17 residues. Germline assignment: CDR1 SGHRS and CDR2 YFSETQ. The CDR3 DNA follows: TGCGCCAGCAGTCCTCGGGGGGCAGGTGTAGGAACCGGGGAGCTGTTTTTT. Translated, it gives CASSPRGAGVGTGELFF.

This chain connects TRBV25-1 to TRBJ2-1, with a possible D match to TRBD2 (7 bases). Germline CDR1 MGHDK, CDR2 SYGVNS. V was cut by 4 bases and J by 4 bases, with 14 bases left in between. The length of the CDR3 is 15 residues. The CDR3 nucleotides read TGTGCCAGCAGTGGTACGGGGGGCCTTTACAATGAGCAGTTCTTC. This encodes CASSGTGGLYNEQFF.

This chain uses TRBV11-2 with TRBJ2-2; a possible D gene is TRBD1 (5 bases). With 6 bases removed from V and 1 base from J, the gap between germline ends came to 15 bases. The CDR3 sequence is 16 residues long. Germline values: CDR1 SGHAT, CDR2 FQNNGV. As DNA, the CDR3 is TGTGCCAGCAGTCAGACGGGCAGGGTGAACACCGGGGAGCTGTTTTTT. This gives the protein CASSQTGRVNTGELFF. The full variable domain, in which reference TRBV11-2 and TRBJ2-2 provide the parts outside the CDR3, is EAGVAQSPRYKIIEKRQSVAFWCNPISGHATLYWYQQILGQGPKLLIQFQNNGVVDDSQLPKDRFSAERLKGVDSTLKIQPAKLEDSAVYLCASSQTGRVNTGELFFGEGSRLTVL.

Only one count was recorded for this clone. The chain recombines TRBV27 with TRBJ1-6; 8 bases match TRBD1. The CDR3 is 15 amino acids. CDR1 and CDR2 (germline): MNHEY, SMNVEV (reference sequence). The V segment lost 4 bases and the J segment 7 bases; nucleotides outside the gene matches: 6. The CDR3 DNA reads TGTGCCAGCAGTTACAGGGGGTTTTCGAATTCACCCCTCCACTTT. Its translation is CASSYRGFSNSPLHF.

CDR3 in amino acids: CASSSGEEQYF. The CDR3 bases are TGTGCCAGCAGCTCGGGAGAAGAGCAGTACTTC. The rearrangement joins TRBV7-6 to TRBJ2-7, with D possibly TRBD2 on 6 matching bases. Germline lookup yields CDR1 SGHVS and CDR2 FNYEAQ. CDR3 length: 11 amino acids. The V gene lost 4 bases and the J gene lost 7 bases, with 8 bases spanning the gap.

This chain uses TRBV29-1 with TRBJ1-2; 7 positions match TRBD1. V lost 2 bases to trimming and J lost 4 bases; unmatched junction nucleotides: 4. CDR1 and CDR2 from the germline V gene are SQVTM and ANQGSEA. The CDR3 runs to 13 residues. The CDR3 DNA reads as TGCAGCGTTGAATTCAGGGGGAGCTATGGCTACACCTTC. It encodes CSVEFRGSYGYTF.

This chain uses TRBV7-9 with TRBJ1-1, with a weak D call TRBD1 (6 bases). In germline, CDR1 is SEHNR, CDR2 FQNEAQ (reference sequence). Trimming removed 6 bases at V and 1 base at J, with 15 bases between. There are 15 residues in the CDR3. CDR3: CASSFAGGGNTEAFF. The CDR3 bases are TGTGCCAGCAGTTTCGCTGGGGGCGGGAACACTGAAGCTTTCTTT. The whole variable domain, remainder taken from reference TRBV7-9 and TRBJ1-1, is DTGVSQNPRHKITKRGQNVTFRCDPISEHNRLYWYRQTLGQGPEFLTYFQNEAQLEKSRLLSDRFSAERPKGSFSTLEIQRTEQGDSAMYLCASSFAGGGNTEAFFGQGTRLTVV.

The chain employs TRBV2 and TRBJ2-7; 8 bases are a match to TRBD1. The CDR3 has 15 amino acids. Germline trimming cut 3 bases from V and 0 bases from J; bases unmatched to any gene: 4. CDR1 SNHLY and CDR2 FYNNEI come from the germline V gene. CDR3 nucleotide sequence: TGTGCCAGCAGTGAGTACAGGGGGAGCTCCTACGAGCAGTACTTC. Amino acid sequence: CASSEYRGSSYEQYF.

J is TRBJ2-2 and V is TRBV30; D uncertain. The length of the CDR3 is 13 residues. The germline CDR1 and CDR2 sequences are GTSNPN and SVGIG (reference sequence). V gave up 4 bases and J gave up 2 bases, with 8 bases separating them. CDR3: CAWKSSNTGELFF. The CDR3 DNA reads as TGTGCCTGGAAGTCCAGTAACACCGGGGAGCTGTTTTTT.

The chain couples TRBV2 to TRBJ1-3; 9 bases align to TRBD1. The CDR3 sequence is 15 residues long. Germline V lookup: CDR1 SNHLY, CDR2 FYNNEI. Trimming removed 4 bases from V and 4 bases from J; junction bases left unmatched: 5. DNA of the CDR3: TGTGCCAGCAGTGTACAGGGGGCGCGGGGAAACACCATATATTTT. Amino acids: CASSVQGARGNTIYF.

J is TRBJ1-3 and V is TRBV30; no clear D. The length of the CDR3 is 14 residues. Trimming removed 5 bases from V and 0 bases from J, with 11 bases in between. Germline assignment: CDR1 GTSNPN and CDR2 SVGIG (reference sequence). The DNA for the CDR3 is TGTGCCTGGGCCCAAGAGAGCTCTGGAAACACCATATATTTT. Amino acids: CAWAQESSGNTIYF.

The chain has TRBV30 and TRBJ2-5; TRBD1 might be the D (6 bases). The CDR3 loop spans 15 amino acids. From germline, CDR1 is GTSNPN and CDR2 SVGIG (reference sequence). Trimming removed 5 bases at V and 3 bases at J, with 19 bases between. The CDR3 DNA sequence: TGTGCCTGGGCCAGGGGCGGGCAATTGAAAGAGACCCAGTACTTC. Its translation: CAWARGGQLKETQYF.

This clone was detected a few times. This sequence joins TRBV5-1 and TRBJ2-7; D possibly corresponds to TRBD1 (6 bases). V was clipped by 1 base and J by 3 bases, with 11 bases between them. The germline gives CDR1 SGHRS, CDR2 YFSETQ. The CDR3 is made up of 14 amino acids. CDR3 in DNA: TGCGCCAGCAGCTTGACAGGGTTGGACTACGAGCAGTACTTC. It codes for CASSLTGLDYEQYF. Based on the CDR3 plus reference TRBV5-1 and TRBJ2-7, the full variable domain is KAGVTQTPRYLIKTRGQQVTLSCSPISGHRSVSWYQQTPGQGLQFLFEYFSETQRNKGNFPGRFSGRQFSNSRSEMNVSTLELGDSALYLCASSLTGLDYEQYFGPGTRLTVT.

V usage is TRBV2 and J usage is TRBJ2-3; 11 bases are a match to TRBD2. Germline CDR1 SNHLY, CDR2 FYNNEI. With 5 bases clipped from V and 14 bases from J, the junction kept 6 bases outside the gene matches. CDR3 length: 12 amino acids. As DNA, the CDR3 is TGTGCCAGCAGTAGACTAGCGGGGCGACCGTATTTT. Amino acids: CASSRLAGRPYF. Drawing the rest from reference TRBV2 and TRBJ2-3, the complete variable domain is EPEVTQTPSHQVTQMGQEVILRCVPISNHLYFYWYRQILGQKVEFLVSFYNNEISEKSEIFDDQFSVERPDGSNFTLKIRSTKLEDSAMYFCASSRLAGRPYFGPGTRLTVL.

The rearrangement links TRBV4-2 to TRBJ1-2; possibly TRBD1 for D (5 bases). Between the trimmed V and J ends, which lost 0 bases and 1 base, there was a span of 9 bases. Germline CDR1 is LGHNA and CDR2 is YNFKEQ. This CDR3 is built from 15 residues. The CDR3 DNA follows: TGTGCCAGCAGCCAAGAAACAGGCTTTAACTATGGCTACACCTTC. Protein: CASSQETGFNYGYTF.

The gene calls are TRBV6-5 and TRBJ2-5, with 8 bases identical to TRBD2. There are 13 residues in the CDR3. Germline V lookup: CDR1 MNHEY, CDR2 SVGAGI. V lost 6 bases and J lost 4; bases outside the gene matches: 4. The CDR3 DNA reads TGTGCCAGCAGGGGCGGGGGGCCAGAGACCCAGTACTTC. Translating gives CASRGGGPETQYF.

This clone appeared a few times. The J gene is TRBJ1-2, the V gene TRBV15; no clear D gene. The germline V gene encodes CDR1 LNHNV and CDR2 YYDKDF (reference sequence). The ends were cut back, 0 bases at V and 6 bases at J, with 14 bases in the middle. There are 15 residues in the CDR3. This chain's CDR3 is CATSRDPRTVDGYTF. The CDR3, as DNA: TGTGCCACCAGCAGAGATCCCCGCACAGTTGATGGCTACACCTTC. The entire variable domain, with the rest obtained from reference TRBV15 and TRBJ1-2, is as follows: DAMVIQNPRYQVTQFGKPVTLSCSQTLNHNVMYWYQQKSSQAPKLLFHYYDKDFNNEADTPDNFQSRRPNTSFCFLDIRSPGLGDTAMYLCATSRDPRTVDGYTFGSGTRLTVV.

The chain joins TRBV13 to TRBJ2-7, with 10 bases that match TRBD1. The V and J ends lost 4 bases and 2 bases, in that order; junction bases with no gene match: 5. Germline V lookup: CDR1 PRHDT, CDR2 FYEKMQ (reference sequence). The CDR3 extends over 15 amino acids. The CDR3 spells CASSSRDRGTYEQYF. In nucleotides, the CDR3 is TGTGCCAGCAGCTCCCGGGACAGGGGTACCTACGAGCAGTACTTC.

This clone turned up a few times. The chain carries TRBV14 and TRBJ2-1; maybe TRBD1 (5 bases). Germline V gene lookup returns CDR1 SGHDN and CDR2 FVKESK. Trimming stripped 5 bases from V and 3 bases from J, with 14 bases between. This CDR3 has 15 amino acids. The DNA for the CDR3 is TGTGCCAGCAGCAACCGCGGAACAGGCTACAATGAGCAGTTCTTC. This codes for CASSNRGTGYNEQFF.

This clone was found many times. The J gene is TRBJ2-3, the V gene TRBV5-1, with 14 bases fitting TRBD2. Germline V gene lookup returns CDR1 SGHRS and CDR2 YFSETQ. The CDR3 length is 18 residues. V lost 2 bases and J lost 2; bases outside the gene matches: 7. The CDR3 DNA reads TGCGCCAGCAGCTTAACGACTAGCGGGGGGGCGAACACAGATACGCAGTATTTT. It codes for CASSLTTSGGANTDTQYF. The full variable domain, in which reference TRBV5-1 and TRBJ2-3 provide the parts outside the CDR3, is KAGVTQTPRYLIKTRGQQVTLSCSPISGHRSVSWYQQTPGQGLQFLFEYFSETQRNKGNFPGRFSGRQFSNSRSEMNVSTLELGDSALYLCASSLTTSGGANTDTQYFGPGTRLTVL.

The V call is TRBV4-1, the J call TRBJ2-1; perhaps TRBD1 as D (5 bases). The CDR3 is made up of 12 amino acids. CDR1 and CDR2 from the germline V gene are MGHRA and YSYEKL. Deletions cut 4 bases from V and 8 bases from J, with 9 bases between. The CDR3 region is CASSRGSDEQFF. In DNA form, the CDR3 reads TGCGCCAGCAGCCGGGGCTCGGATGAGCAGTTCTTC.

The chain recombines TRBV7-8 with TRBJ2-2; D is possibly TRBD2 (6 bases). The CDR3 runs 17 residues. Germline V gives CDR1 SGHVS, CDR2 FQNEAQ. V lost 4 bases and J lost 3, with 18 bases in between. The DNA for the CDR3 is TGTGCCAGCAGCTCCCGGGAGTTGTGGGAAGACACCGGGGAGCTGTTTTTT. Translated: CASSSRELWEDTGELFF.

The rearrangement uses TRBV2 and TRBJ2-1, with 11 bases aligning to TRBD2. V lost 5 bases and J lost 3; bases outside the gene matches: 6. The germline V gene has CDR1 SNHLY and CDR2 FYNNEI. The CDR3 covers 16 residues. The CDR3 nucleotides read TGTGCCAGCAGTCAGACTAGCGGGGTGATCTACAATGAGCAGTTCTTC. Its translation: CASSQTSGVIYNEQFF.

The J gene is TRBJ1-2, the V gene TRBV5-6; tentative D call: TRBD1 (6 bases). Trimming took off 1 base at V and 8 bases at J, with 18 bases between the two ends. The CDR3 totals 15 residues. Germline-derived CDR1 and CDR2 are SGHDT and YYEEEE. The CDR3 reads CASSLSPGELRGYTF. CDR3 sequence (DNA): TGTGCCAGCAGCTTGTCGCCAGGGGAATTGCGGGGCTACACCTTC.

The chain links TRBV12-3 or TRBV12-4 to TRBJ1-1; 7 bases fit TRBD1. This CDR3 comprises 12 residues. V lost 4 bases, J lost 10 bases, and 6 bases stayed unmatched. The CDR3 protein is CASSSTGLRAFF. CDR3 nucleotide sequence: TGTGCCAGCAGTTCGACAGGGTTAAGAGCTTTCTTT.

This chain joins TRBV7-2 and TRBJ1-1; D might be TRBD1 (6 bases). The CDR3 consists of 15 residues. The V gene's germline CDR1 is SGHTA and CDR2 FQGNSA. The V end was cut by 1 base, the J end by 5 bases, with 14 bases between. The CDR3 protein is CASSLVYGGQTEAFF. DNA of the CDR3: TGTGCCAGCAGCTTAGTTTACGGGGGGCAAACTGAAGCTTTCTTT. Drawing the rest from reference TRBV7-2 and TRBJ1-1, the complete variable domain is GAGVSQSPSNKVTEKGKDVELRCDPISGHTALYWYRQSLGQGLEFLIYFQGNSAPDKSGLPSDRFSAERTGGSVSTLTIQRTQQEDSAVYLCASSLVYGGQTEAFFGQGTRLTVV.

The J gene is TRBJ2-7, the V gene TRBV27, with no clear D. This CDR3 has 13 amino acids. Trimming removed 2 bases at V and 5 bases at J, with 10 bases between. Looked up from germline, CDR1 is MNHEY and CDR2 is SMNVEV (reference sequence). CDR3 in amino acids: CASSLLGLNEQYF. In nucleotides, the CDR3 is TGTGCCAGCAGTTTACTAGGTCTCAACGAGCAGTACTTC.

V usage is TRBV24-1 and J usage is TRBJ2-2; possible D gene TRBD1, 5 bases. Trimming took 5 bases from V and 5 from J, leaving 8 bases between them. The CDR3 spans 13 residues. Germline assignment: CDR1 KGHDR and CDR2 SFDVKD. This CDR3 is CATSGDRTGELFF. For the CDR3, the DNA is TGTGCCACCAGTGGTGACAGAACCGGGGAGCTGTTTTTT.

The gene calls are TRBV5-4 and TRBJ2-7, with 8 bases identical to TRBD1. This CDR3 comprises 15 residues. CDR1 and CDR2 from the germline V gene are SGHNT and YYREEE (reference sequence). The V and J ends lost 0 bases and 2 bases, in that order; junction bases with no gene match: 4. CDR3 coding DNA: TGTGCCAGCAGCTTGGGGGACAGGCGAACCTACGAGCAGTACTTC. Protein sequence: CASSLGDRRTYEQYF.

DNA for the CDR3: TGTGCCAGTAGTATGGGACAGGGGGCATTACGAGATACGCAGTATTTT. This sequence encodes CASSMGQGALRDTQYF. The chain has TRBV19 and TRBJ2-3, with 12 bases aligning to TRBD1. Germline V gives CDR1 LNHDA, CDR2 SQIVND (reference sequence). The CDR3 sequence is 16 residues long. The junction had 6 bases not matched to a gene; V was cut back by 3 bases and J by 5 bases.